This T cell receptor (beta chain) was recovered during a study of T-cell reconstitution after alpha-beta-depleted transplantation in children. This clonotype was counted at least ten times. Its antigen is currently unknown. Study-level points and caveats: Several patients had high TCRbeta diversity at day 60; it came from surviving recipient T cells and thymic progenitors. At one year after transplant, newly produced T cells mostly accounted for T-cell counts and diversity. Expanded graft clones numbering several hundred reportedly gave rise to alpha-beta T cells about two months after transplant.

Looked up from germline, CDR1 is MNHEY and CDR2 is SVGAGI. The CDR3 sequence is 12 residues long. V shed 6 bases and J shed 11 bases, with 16 bases lying between them. Researchers prepared the TCRbeta library using unique molecular identifiers, the study reports. TCRdb reprocessed the PCR reads with MiXCR, giving one entry per CDR3 protein. Of 450,000 to 550,000 distinct CDR3 sequences in the sample, more than 9.5% were seen once. The chain is built from TRBV6-5 and TRBJ1-1, with D possibly TRBD1 on 6 matching bases. Here the sequenced sample was PBMCs, mostly from graft donor cells, taken 180 days after TCRalphabeta/CD19-depleted stem cell transplant. The receptor's source is a female patient between 2 and 10 years old who had a stem cell transplant for aplastic anemia, so the T cells may come from the graft donor. CDR3 protein: CASSRKNREAFF. As DNA, the CDR3 is TGTGCCAGCAGCCGAAAAAACAGGGAGGCTTTCTTT.